A single sample is the source of the 13 T cell receptor beta chains below, sequenced in a study of long-term antiretroviral therapy in people with HIV. Survey-level immunoSEQ v3.0 assays were run. Assay: immunoSEQ multiplex PCR; the TCRdb copy retains only in-frame clones and omits some. In the table there are 20,000 or so clones, approximately 80% of which are singletons. The sequencing here drew on unsorted PBMCs, taken 0.5 years before starting antiretroviral therapy. The receptors here all came from a man aged 18 to 30 with HIV.

The CDR3 DNA is TGTGCCAGCAGCCAGGGTTCCGATATGAACACTGAAGCTTTCTTT. It encodes CASSQGSDMNTEAFF. The rearrangement joins TRBV7-8 to TRBJ1-1, with a tentative D call TRBD1 (5 bases). The germline V gene encodes CDR1 SGHVS and CDR2 FQNEAQ. Trimming pared 5 bases from V and 0 bases from J, leaving 13 bases between. CDR3 length equals 15 residues.

The chain carries TRBV5-1 and TRBJ1-1, with D hard to call. The length of the CDR3 is 12 residues. The V gene lost 3 bases and the J gene lost 2 bases, with 5 bases spanning the gap. Germline-derived CDR1 and CDR2 are SGHRS and YFSETQ. The CDR3 DNA reads TGCGCCAGCAGCTCCGAAAACACTGAAGCTTTCTTT. Amino acids: CASSSENTEAFF. The full variable domain, with the rest looked up from reference TRBV5-1 and TRBJ1-1, is KAGVTQTPRYLIKTRGQQVTLSCSPISGHRSVSWYQQTPGQGLQFLFEYFSETQRNKGNFPGRFSGRQFSNSRSEMNVSTLELGDSALYLCASSSENTEAFFGQGTRLTVV.

The chain combines TRBV11-2 with TRBJ2-7; D is possibly TRBD2 (6 bases). V gave up 5 bases and J gave up 3 bases, with 14 bases separating them. CDR3 size: 14 residues. Per germline, CDR1 SGHAT and CDR2 FQNNGV. The CDR3 is CASSHGTAFYEQYF. DNA of the CDR3: TGTGCCAGCAGCCACGGGACTGCATTCTACGAGCAGTACTTC.

The V call is TRBV5-8, the J call TRBJ1-5; D is unclear. The length of the CDR3 is 14 residues. CDR1 is SGHTS, CDR2 YDEGEE, per germline. V lost 1 base and J lost 9, with 14 bases in between. This chain's CDR3 is CASSLPGELWPQHF. The CDR3 DNA reads as TGTGCCAGCAGCTTGCCAGGCGAACTTTGGCCCCAGCATTTT.

The chain couples TRBV6-5 to TRBJ1-2; weak D call: TRBD1 (6 bases). The CDR3 covers 15 residues. The V gene's germline CDR1 is MNHEY and CDR2 SVGAGI. V was pared by 6 bases and J by 3 bases, with 17 bases between. CDR3 region: CASSLSEGGYYGYTF. CDR3 sequence (DNA): TGTGCCAGCAGCTTATCCGAGGGGGGTTACTATGGCTACACCTTC.

The rearrangement uses TRBV21-1 and TRBJ2-7; TRBD2, the table's D call, lacks a check against the DNA. TRBV21-1 is reported as a pseudogene. The CDR3 covers 14 residues. The CDR3 protein is CASSKIAAEYEQYF. In nucleotides, the CDR3 is TGTGCCAGCAGCAAAATCGCAGCGGAATACGAGCAGTACTTC.

V is TRBV5-6 and J is TRBJ1-2, with D possibly matching TRBD1 (6 bases). The germline V gene has CDR1 SGHDT and CDR2 YYEEEE. The CDR3 is 14 residues long. Trimming left V 4 bases short and J 8 bases short, with 18 bases between. CDR3 DNA sequence: TGTGCCAGCAGCCCCTTGGTCGGGGGCAGCGGCTACACCTTC. It is translated as CASSPLVGGSGYTF.

The rearrangement uses TRBV6-1 and TRBJ2-7; the D gene is possibly TRBD2 (6 bases). This CDR3 is built from 16 residues. Trimming shortened V by 3 bases and J by 5 bases, and 20 bases separated the two germline ends. CDR1 is MNHNS and CDR2 is SASEGT in the germline V gene. The CDR3 bases are TGTGCCAGCAGTGACCGCGGGACTCCCGCCAGGGACGAGCAGTACTTC. This translates into CASSDRGTPARDEQYF.

This clone occurred once. The rearrangement links TRBV5-6 to TRBJ1-1, with D maybe TRBD1 (5 bases). Trimming pared 5 bases from V and 1 base from J, leaving 9 bases between. This CDR3 contains 13 residues. Germline loops: CDR1 SGHDT, CDR2 YYEEEE. The DNA for the CDR3 is TGTGCCAGCAGGGGGGGAGGGAACACTGAAGCTTTCTTT. Protein product: CASRGGGNTEAFF.

V usage is TRBV9 and J usage is TRBJ1-1; TRBD1 matches 8 bases. The CDR3 spans 15 residues. Trimming removed 3 bases from V and 1 base from J; junction bases left unmatched: 5. Germline CDR1 SGDLS, CDR2 YYNGEE. The CDR3 here is CASSAHRGRNTEAFF. In DNA, the CDR3 is TGTGCCAGCAGCGCCCACAGGGGGAGGAACACTGAAGCTTTCTTT.

The V call is TRBV19, the J call TRBJ2-7; D unresolved. V shed 5 bases and J shed 0 bases, with 11 bases lying between them. Looked up from germline, CDR1 is LNHDA and CDR2 is SQIVND (reference sequence). This CDR3 has 14 amino acids. CDR3 nucleotide sequence: TGTGCCAGTAGTGCCACGCTAAGCTCCTACGAGCAGTACTTC. Translated: CASSATLSSYEQYF. Looking up the rest from reference TRBV19 and TRBJ2-7 gives the full variable domain: DGGITQSPKYLFRKEGQNVTLSCEQNLNHDAMYWYRQDPGQGLRLIYYSQIVNDFQKGDIAEGYSVSREKKESFPLTVTSAQKNPTAFYLCASSATLSSYEQYFGPGTRLTVT.

Judged by abundance, this clone is medium-sized. The rearrangement links TRBV4-1 to TRBJ1-5, with 8 bases lining up with TRBD1. The CDR3 is made up of 17 amino acids. Germline V gene data show CDR1 as MGHRA and CDR2 as YSYEKL. V was pared by 3 bases and J by 1 base, with 8 bases of the junction left unmatched. This CDR3 is CASSQKGTGGSNQPQHF. The DNA for the CDR3 is TGCGCCAGCAGCCAGAAGGGAACAGGGGGGAGCAATCAGCCCCAGCATTTT.

This clone was seen a single time. The chain carries TRBV27 and TRBJ1-4; 7 positions match TRBD1. This CDR3 comprises 15 residues. Germline V gene data show CDR1 as MNHEY and CDR2 as SMNVEV (reference sequence). V shed 2 bases and J 4 bases; nucleotides not matched to a gene: 4. CDR3 sequence: CASSLETGSNEKLFF. The CDR3, as DNA: TGTGCCAGCAGTTTAGAGACAGGGAGTAATGAAAAACTGTTTTTT.